What follows are 8 T cell receptor beta chains derived from one specimen sequenced in a study of PD-1 blockade in classical Hodgkin lymphoma. Profiled with immunoSEQ multiplex PCR; TCRdb holds only in-frame clones, not every one. Of 25,000 to 35,000 clones listed, 70% to 80% are singletons. The time point here: cycle 4 day 1 (C4D1), after five to seven weeks of nivolumab. All the patients suffered relapse after autologous stem cell transplantation, and brentuximab vedotin exposure differed. Magnetic negative selection served to purify CD4+ T cells out of PBMCs that had been thawed. The sample in question was CD4+ T cells from blood, obtained before the fourth cycle of nivolumab. These receptors all come from a human donor with classical Hodgkin lymphoma.

The J gene is TRBJ2-1, the V gene TRBV4-3; a possible D gene is TRBD2 (6 bases). The germline gives CDR1 LGHNA, CDR2 YSLEER. The CDR3 extends over 19 amino acids. The V and J ends lost 0 bases and 0 bases respectively, with 18 bases between them. CDR3 amino acids: CASSQDLGGAEYSYNEQFF. CDR3 coding DNA: TGCGCCAGCAGCCAAGATCTAGGAGGGGCAGAATACTCCTACAATGAGCAGTTCTTC.

This clone was observed once. CDR3 in DNA: TGCGCCAGCAGCTCCCCGACAGTGAACACTGAAGCTTTCTTT. Translating it yields CASSSPTVNTEAFF. The gene calls are TRBV5-1 and TRBJ1-1; possible D gene TRBD1, 5 bases. The CDR3 consists of 14 residues. Germline V gene data show CDR1 as SGHRS and CDR2 as YFSETQ. V was pared by 3 bases and J by 0 bases, with 9 bases between.

The gene calls are TRBV7-9 and TRBJ1-1; a possible D gene is TRBD1 (5 bases). The CDR3 consists of 14 residues. The germline V and J ends were trimmed by 5 bases and 5 bases, with 15 bases remaining between them. Germline CDR1 reads SEHNR; CDR2 reads FQNEAQ (reference sequence). DNA for the CDR3: TGTGCCAGCAGCCTCAAGGGGAGTGGGACTGAAGCTTTCTTT. Its translation is CASSLKGSGTEAFF.

V usage is TRBV9 and J usage is TRBJ1-1, with D unresolved. The CDR3 has 16 amino acids. V was trimmed by 0 bases and J by 0 bases, leaving 12 bases between them. CDR1 and CDR2 (germline): SGDLS, YYNGEE. This CDR3 is CASSVVPTGLNTEAFF. CDR3 DNA: TGTGCCAGCAGCGTAGTCCCGACGGGATTGAACACTGAAGCTTTCTTT. The whole variable domain, remainder taken from reference TRBV9 and TRBJ1-1, is DSGVTQTPKHLITATGQRVTLRCSPRSGDLSVYWYQQSLDQGLQFLIQYYNGEERAKGNILERFSAQQFPDLHSELNLSSLELGDSALYFCASSVVPTGLNTEAFFGQGTRLTVV.

The chain combines TRBV10-3 with TRBJ2-5; D perhaps matches TRBD1 (5 bases). V shed 5 bases and J shed 4 bases, with 11 bases lying between them. Germline V gene sequence: CDR1 ENHRY, CDR2 SYGVKD. There are 13 residues in the CDR3. CDR3 amino acids: CAISMTDRETQYF. The CDR3 DNA reads as TGTGCCATCAGTATGACAGATAGAGAGACCCAGTACTTC.

The chain uses TRBV5-1 and TRBJ2-3; 10 positions match TRBD2. V lost 5 bases, J lost 1 base, and 7 bases stayed unmatched. Germline assignment: CDR1 SGHRS and CDR2 YFSETQ. CDR3 length: 16 residues. In DNA, the CDR3 is TGCGCCAGCAGTCTACGGACTAGCGGAGGCACAGATACGCAGTATTTT. Its protein is CASSLRTSGGTDTQYF.

The chain carries TRBV28 and TRBJ2-7; the D gene is possibly TRBD1 (6 bases). The length of the CDR3 is 14 residues. The V end lost 3 bases, the J end lost 7 bases, and 16 bases lay between the germline ends. Germline CDR1 reads MDHEN; CDR2 reads SYDVKM. The CDR3 loop is CASSFDTGTGEQYF. The CDR3 region has the DNA TGTGCCAGCAGTTTTGATACAGGGACGGGTGAGCAGTACTTC.

The chain has TRBV19 and TRBJ1-4; D not resolved. V was cut by 3 bases and J by 8 bases, with 10 bases left in between. CDR1 and CDR2 from the germline V gene are LNHDA and SQIVND (reference sequence). The CDR3 spans 13 residues. The CDR3 region is CASSMGVGEKLFF. CDR3 DNA sequence: TGTGCCAGTAGTATGGGTGTGGGAGAAAAACTGTTTTTT.